This T cell receptor beta chain was found in a study of CD8 T cells in Susac syndrome (dated 2019 in TCRdb). With regard to the full study: Whether CD8+ T cell activation and differentiation in Susac syndrome was antigen driven was tested using repertoire sequencing. The study compared CD8+ T cell repertoire clonality among approximately twelve healthy donors, 14 Susac syndrome patients and 15 or so multiple sclerosis patients. Overall study outcomes, separate from this receptor: The TCR sequencing and HLA analysis was acknowledged to have included a relatively small number of individuals.

RNA was extracted with the RNeasy kit and roughly 0.5 to 1 ug was reverse transcribed using random hexamers. TCR beta CDR3 regions were amplified with the immunoSEQ multiplex PCR assay covering 54 Vbeta and 13 Jbeta segments. PCR amplification bias was corrected using a synthetic template baseline for primer optimization and computational correction. Concerning the study's data processing: Reads were annotated to V, D and J genes according to IMGT and were analyzed with immunoSEQ Analyzer, with only productive sequences retained. Clonality was computed as one minus Shannon entropy normalized by log2 of the number of productive unique sequences. For each patient and control, public and private clones were evaluated among the 100 most prevalent clones. Clones were defined as Susac-specific when absent from the healthy and MS cohorts, from about 970 published viral clones and from other ImmuneACCESS disease sequences. TCRdb reanalyzed the raw reads on its own, using fastp at Q25 for trimming and MiXCR for clone calling, and kept in-frame beta chains. Each CDR3 protein gets just one entry, which takes the most common genes and DNA from the rows behind it. The V and J calls and clone size come from TCRdb's table, not from the authors' own analysis. The sample table shows some 120,000 distinct CDR3 sequences, and 93% are seen once. The top ten clonotypes cover more than 0.25% of the sample.

V lost 0 bases and J lost 0 bases; the stretch between them is 9 bases long. From the germline V gene, CDR1 is KGHSH and CDR2 is LQKENI. The CDR3, from cysteine to phenylalanine, totals 16 residues. Of the read, only the CDR3 DNA is kept; its 48 bases are in frame from base 1. Peripheral blood CD8+ and CD4+ T cells from healthy donors, Susac syndrome patients and multiple sclerosis patients were profiled using high-throughput TCR beta sequencing. Multiple sclerosis controls were treatment-naive patients with stable or active relapsing-remitting disease fulfilling revised McDonald criteria. Bulk CD8+ and CD4+ T cells were purified by magnetic negative isolation, whereas CD8+ TEMRA cells were enriched by FACS. Blood was collected in EDTA tubes and processed within 24 hours, with PBMCs isolated through density gradient centrifugation. PBMCs destined for TCR sequencing were cryopreserved in liquid nitrogen and later thawed in a 37 °C water bath. Purity of sorted or isolated CD4+, CD8+ and CD8+ TEMRA cells was at least 90%.

Of note for this clonotype: This clone's antigen is unknown. Within one base of it there is no much larger clone, and no base qualities were kept.

This sequence originates from a human donor with multiple sclerosis. Rearrangement joined TRBV18 to TRBJ2-1, with the D gene not clear enough to name. Sequenced input: CD8+ T cells from PBMCs. The CDR3 is CASSPPSSSSYNEQFF. The DNA reads TGTGCCAGCTCACCACCTTCTAGTTCCTCCTACAATGAGCAGTTCTTC. With all but the CDR3 taken from the reference TRBV18 and TRBJ2-1 genes, the full variable domain is: NAGVMQNPRHLVRRRGQEARLRCSPMKGHSHVYWYRQLPEEGLKFMVYLQKENIIDESGMPKERFSAEFPKEGPSILRIQQVVRGDSAAYFCASSPPSSSSYNEQFFGPGTRLTVL.